This TCR beta chain was observed in a study of beta chain features in type 1 diabetes. Points from the study as a whole: A greater similarity of naive, central memory and Treg TCRB repertoires was seen among patients than among healthy donors.

This CDR3 is built from 14 residues. Germline trimming cut 3 bases from V and 4 bases from J; bases unmatched to any gene: 4. Germline CDR1 is SGHVS and CDR2 is FNYEAQ. Expressed TCRB transcripts got sequenced, as all isolated RNA was reverse transcribed. Repertoires were generated with immunoSEQ multiplex PCR, while TCRdb's copy carries only in-frame clones and drops some. The table shows a few hundred thousand clones, with about 14% occurring only once. Concerning this clone: What it binds is unknown. Additional DNA sequences in this sample encode the identical CDR3.

This clonotype was obtained from a man aged 25 to 45 in good health. Sequenced input: central memory CD4+ T cells from blood. This chain links TRBV7-6 with TRBJ1-1; 8 bases are a match to TRBD1. The CDR3: CASSLGGQGTEAFF. CDR3 DNA: TGTGCCAGCAGCTTGGGAGGACAGGGCACTGAAGCTTTCTTT.